This T cell receptor (beta chain) was recovered during a study of OX40 agonist ivuxolimab in advanced cancers. Study in general: The dose-escalation group included hepatocellular carcinoma, melanoma, renal cell carcinoma and head and neck cancer. Cohort: 65% to 90% men, mean age 60, aged roughly 23 to 79. Partial responses occurred in three patients (one hepatocellular carcinoma, two cutaneous melanoma). Study conclusions and caveats: Patients with a partial response at 0.1-3.0 mg/kg had among the lowest clonal expansion.

V shed 6 bases and J shed 5 bases, with 13 bases lying between them. CDR1 is MNHNY and CDR2 is SVGAGI in the germline V gene (reference sequence). The CDR3 has 13 residues. A note on this clone: Its specificity is not known.

TCRdb's copy holds only in-frame clones and misses some; the assay was immunoSEQ multiplex PCR. This table holds roughly 64,000 clones, around 93% found once. Sample: CD4+ or CD8+ T cells sorted from blood, taken in a trial of the OX40 agonist ivuxolimab. The receptor's source is an adult with an advanced solid tumor such as melanoma, head and neck, liver or kidney cancer. The chain uses TRBV6-6 and TRBJ2-5, with D uncertain. CDR3 nucleotides: TGTGCCAGCAGACCTACCTCCGGGGAGACCCAGTACTTC. Translation: CASRPTSGETQYF.